This TCR beta chain was recorded in a study of read filtering for tumor transcriptome and immune sequencing (TCRdb year 2020). Broadly, across the study: Of the patients in the cohort, around 18 were male and around 15 were female, and their mean age was 65.9 years, with a range of 47 to 80. By revised international staging, roughly 8 patients were R-ISS I, roughly 17 were R-ISS II and more than five were R-ISS III. After DNase treatment, whole-transcriptome libraries were prepared with the TruSeq RNA Access Library Prep Kit. TCR-region mapped reads per sample ranged from about 3.5 to 11 million with IR-seq versus only about 85 to 1273 with RNA-seq. The study compared TCR repertoires from targeted immune repertoire sequencing and bulk whole-transcriptome sequencing run on the same bone marrow samples. As a main aim, a read-filtering strategy for immune repertoire data was addressed, with the specific question being whether clonotypes supported by a single read should be removed.

The Immunoverse kit was used to build TCR libraries from roughly 440 ng RNA, with molecular barcoded adaptors covering alpha/delta and beta/gamma chains. TCR library preparation was performed with the same RNA that was used for transcriptome sequencing. Sequencing of the TCR libraries was done on an Illumina HiSeq 4000 with 2 x 150 cycles. For the original study's pipeline: Using MiXCR, which included quality filtering and error correction, TCR reads were aligned to human V, D, J and C references and then assembled into CDR3 clonotypes. The tcR package in R was used for analysis of clonotype counts and gene usage diversity. Raw mapping reads were checked after the RNA-seq reads had been mapped by STAR aligner version 2.5.3a onto the human GRCh37 genome. IR-seq fastq files were randomly downsampled with Seqtk 1.3 to test the effect of sequencing depth on detected clonotypes. TCRdb itself trimmed the public reads at Q25 with fastp, ran MiXCR and retained productive beta chains. Each CDR3 protein gets just one entry, which takes the most common genes and DNA from the rows behind it. It is TCRdb's table, rather than the study itself, that gives the V and J calls and clone size. Here the sample has roughly 61,000 distinct CDR3 sequences; 9% to 15% occur a single time. Clones ranked in the top ten supply 16% of the sample.

Every patient had bone marrow sampled at the time of active disease. Ficoll-Hypaque density gradient centrifugation was used to isolate bone marrow mononuclear cells. Myeloma plasma cells were removed and CD138-negative cells were collected by negative selection after labeling with CD138 magnetic microbeads on a MACS separator. The purity of the isolated cells was checked by flow cytometry with CD138 antibodies on an Attune NxT. TRIzol reagent was used to extract total RNA, which was then quantified with a NanoDrop spectrophotometer. For each patient, the CD138-negative bone marrow sample underwent paired RNA-seq and IR-seq. CDR1 and CDR2, per the germline V gene, are SGHTA and FQGNSA. Spanning cysteine to phenylalanine, the CDR3 consists of 15 amino acids. Only CDR3 DNA remains: 45 bases, in frame from the first base. V is pared back by 4 bases and J by 0 bases, with 13 bases lying between the germline termini.

This clonotype was seen only a few times. Its binding antigen is unknown. Base qualities are not provided; no much larger clone lies one nucleotide away. Study-wide conclusions, independent of this receptor: Single-read clonotypes made up about 81.9% of clonotypes but about 3.6% of total reads in IR-seq, and 70% to 75% of clonotypes and approximately 47% of reads in RNA-seq. The sorted CD138-negative fraction was not purified T cells but a mixed bone marrow immune population. IR-seq captured clonotypes at much higher depth and more reliably than RNA-seq, and smaller IR-seq throughput sufficed to identify most shared clonotypes. The correlation between IR-seq and RNA-seq shared clonotype proportions was increased by removal of single-read clonotypes.

Sequenced input: a population of CD138-negative cells sorted from bone marrow. Explained via the paper, the cell subset or site label denotes: bone marrow mononuclear cells depleted of CD138+ plasma/myeloma cells by negative magnetic selection. The source of this sequence is a donor older than 35 with multiple myeloma. The chain is assembled from TRBV7-2 and TRBJ2-7; the D call is tentative, TRBD1 or TRBD2, as each matches 5 bases. The nucleotide sequence reads TGTGCCAGCAGCTCCGACGGGACGAGCTCCTACGAGCAGTACTTC. This translates into CASSSDGTSSYEQYF.